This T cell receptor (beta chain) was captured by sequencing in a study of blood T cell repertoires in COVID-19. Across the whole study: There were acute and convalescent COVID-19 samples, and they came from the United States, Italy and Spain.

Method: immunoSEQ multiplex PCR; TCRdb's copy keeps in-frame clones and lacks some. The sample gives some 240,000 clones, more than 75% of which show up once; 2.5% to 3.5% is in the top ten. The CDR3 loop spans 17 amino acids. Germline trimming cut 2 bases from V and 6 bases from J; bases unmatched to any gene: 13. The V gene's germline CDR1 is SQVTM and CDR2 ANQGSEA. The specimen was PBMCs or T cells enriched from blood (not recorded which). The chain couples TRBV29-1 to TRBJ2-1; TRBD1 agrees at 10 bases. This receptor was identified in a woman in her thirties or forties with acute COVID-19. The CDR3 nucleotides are TGCAGCGTTGAAAGTGACAGGGGGCAAACTGTTCTCAATGAGCAGTTCTTC. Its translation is CSVESDRGQTVLNEQFF.